The subject of this entry is one T cell receptor (beta chain). The antigen is not known. Specified time point: newly diagnosed GD, antithyroid drugs for less than 3 months. Preparation of the TCR library used RNA extracted from PBMCs. The CDR3 runs 14 residues. V lost 2 bases and J 3 bases, leaving 11 bases between the germline ends. Germline CDR1 LGHDT, CDR2 YNNKEL (reference sequence). This specimen comes from a study of regulatory T cells in long-lasting Graves disease. Investigators prepared the TCR beta libraries by applying iRepertoire HTBI primers and Arm-PCR of CDR3 regions. Via MiXCR, TCRdb re-called the multiplex PCR reads, giving one row per CDR3 protein. Here the sample spans over 400,000 distinct CDR3 sequences, 14% being singletons. General study results and limits: There were preferences for TRBV28, TRBJ1-2 and TRBJ2-5 in persistent disease. With a few thousand shared public clonotypes, persistent patients exceeded new patients, who shared approximately 880.

This sample was shared with a second study, whose subject was T cells in Graves' hyperthyroidism and ophthalmopathy. In that study: Diagnoses were established using clinical symptoms, serum thyroxine and TRAb, thyroid ultrasound and orbital computed tomography.

The TCR sequence derives from a woman between 45 and 60 years old with Graves disease. Material: peripheral blood mononuclear cells (PBMCs), obtained at new diagnosis, from a patient treated with antithyroid drugs. The chain uses TRBV3-1 and TRBJ2-7, with a possible D match to TRBD1 (5 bases). The CDR3 protein is CASSQWGLSYEQYF. In DNA, the CDR3 is TGTGCCAGCAGCCAATGGGGCCTTAGCTACGAGCAGTACTTC.